This T cell receptor (beta chain) was recorded in a study of T cell responses to AZD1222 COVID-19 vaccine (dated by TCRdb to the early 2020s). About the study as a whole: A total of 230 or so trial participants underwent TCR sequencing, of whom nearly 210 received two doses of AZD1222 and around 26 received two doses of the MenACWY control vaccine. Trial participants were enrolled by age into subgroups of 18-55, 56-69 and 70-plus years, and about 150, 27 and 61 TCR-sequenced participants, respectively, were included in these subgroups. Points the paper makes about the study in general: Because no day 14 peak-response samples were available, repertoires were characterized only after the peak T cell response. The 56-69-year group was small, and its depth increase did not reach significance, likely because of low power. After two AZD1222 doses, spike-specific TCR breadth and depth were significantly higher than at day 0 and than in MenACWY recipients. Conclusions about previously exposed vaccinees were limited because only six AZD1222 recipients were SARS-CoV-2 seropositive at baseline. Vaccine-associated CD4 TCRs spanned the whole spike protein, with dominant responses in regions 160-218 and 743-854. Participants were mostly white British and included more females than males, and it was suggested by the authors that clonal diversity may have been underestimated. Epitopes outside the regions mutated in the B.1.351 and B.1.1.7 variants were reportedly recognized by nearly half of the unique spike-specific TCRs.

CDR1 and CDR2, looked up from the germline V gene, are MNHEY and SVGAGI. The CDR3 covers 15 residues, taking in both the cysteine and the phenylalanine. Only the CDR3 DNA is retained, 45 bases long and in frame from the first base. Trimming takes 7 bases off V and 6 bases off J; junction bases not matched to a gene: 7. As concerns this clone: The antigen it binds to is not known. Base qualities were left out, and no much larger clone turns up one base away.

The CDR3 regions of human TCRbeta chains were analyzed by immunosequencing. The source study handled its data this way. TCRs in the repertoires were matched against a reference library of SARS-CoV-2-specific TCRs that had been generated with the MIRA antigen-specificity platform. Breadth was defined as the fraction of unique TCRs that were SARS-CoV-2-associated, and depth was defined as the fraction of total T cells that were SARS-CoV-2-associated. Using the MIRA data, each spike-specific TCR was assigned both to the spike region to which the TCR was reactive and to a CD4 or CD8 class. Log10-transformed breadth and depth values were compared by one-way ANOVA with Sidak's multiple comparisons tests. TCRdb re-hosts the immuneACCESS table, in-frame sequences only. Its copies lack some clones; in the studies checked, an unresolved V gene accounts for under half of them, and the cause for the rest is not known. The DNA gave D and trimming, while V, J and clone size come from that table. This sample is represented by some 150,000 clones; under 95% of them were singletons. The top ten clones comprise more than 1.5% of the sample.

The time point label, as the study defines it: about 28 days (+/-7) after the second vaccine dose. Because spike-specific TCR depth and breadth did not differ between the two schedules, AZD1222 recipients who got a second dose at roughly 4 weeks were pooled with those who got a second dose at roughly 12 weeks. Vaccinee samples came from UK trials COV001 and COV002, including a single-blind randomized controlled phase 2/3 trial of AZD1222 (ChAdOx1 nCoV-19) in healthy adults. Trial participant PBMC samples were collected at day 0 and day 28 after the second dose for TCRbeta chain sequencing. The clonotype was recovered from an adult who received the AZD1222 COVID-19 vaccine. The input for sequencing was peripheral blood, taken 28 days after the second AZD1222 dose. The chain uses TRBV6-5 and TRBJ2-7, and TRBD2 matches 15 of the central bases. DNA sequence: TGTGCCAGCACTCTAGGACTAGCGGGGGGGTCCGAGCAGTACTTC. It encodes CASTLGLAGGSEQYF.